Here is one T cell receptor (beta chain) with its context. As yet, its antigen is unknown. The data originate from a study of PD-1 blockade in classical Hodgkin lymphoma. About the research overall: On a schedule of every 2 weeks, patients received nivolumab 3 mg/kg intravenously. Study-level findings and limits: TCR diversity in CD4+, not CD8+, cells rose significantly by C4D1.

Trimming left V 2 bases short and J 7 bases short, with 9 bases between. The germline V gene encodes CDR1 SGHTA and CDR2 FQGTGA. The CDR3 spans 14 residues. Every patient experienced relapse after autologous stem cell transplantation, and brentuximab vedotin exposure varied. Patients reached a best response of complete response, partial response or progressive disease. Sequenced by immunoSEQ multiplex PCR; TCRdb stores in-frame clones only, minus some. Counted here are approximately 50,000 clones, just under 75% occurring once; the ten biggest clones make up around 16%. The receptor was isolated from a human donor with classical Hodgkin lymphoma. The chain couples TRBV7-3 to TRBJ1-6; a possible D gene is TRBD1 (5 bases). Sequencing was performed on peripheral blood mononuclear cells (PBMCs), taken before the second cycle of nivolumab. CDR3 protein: CASSLDRRNSPLHF. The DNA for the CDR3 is TGTGCCAGCAGCTTAGACAGAAGGAATTCACCCCTCCACTTT.